The present T cell receptor (beta chain) was sequenced within a study of breast tumors, draining lymph nodes, adjacent tissues. Study-wide findings and caveats: Tumor TCR diversity was below lymph nodes but above nontumor tissue. Data only fit, rather than demonstrated, lymph node origin of most tumor T cells. Tumor and nontumor repertoires were significantly more similar in luminal-like than in basal-like breast cancer. Most tumor T cells seemingly derive from lymph node, then expand in tumor.

Axillary draining lymph nodes of breast cancer patients supplied the node samples. As concerns this clonotype: Its antigen remains unidentified. A junction boundary mismatches the germline segment, possibly from a read error.

One entry per CDR3 protein results from TCRdb running MiXCR on the multiplex PCR reads. This table has some 140,000 distinct CDR3 sequences, 20% to 25% appearing once. The CDR3 totals 16 residues. From germline, CDR1 is MDHEN and CDR2 SYDVKM. Sequenced material: axillary lymph node tissue. The TCR was taken from a female donor with breast cancer. Some clones in this sample may be carry-over from other donors' samples. The chain recombines TRBV28 with TRBJ1-4, with a possible D match to TRBD1 (5 bases). CDR3 sequence (DNA): TGTGCCAGCAGTTCCTCAGGGAGTGCCGCTAATGAAGAACTGTTTTTT. It translates to CASSSSGSAANEELFF.